The 23 T cell receptor beta chains reported below all come from one sample, sequenced in a study of T-cell memory formation after mild COVID-19. A single record per CDR3 protein comes from TCRdb applying MiXCR to the 5' RACE reads. The table lists 190,000 or so distinct CDR3 sequences, about 11% of them singletons. The sample comprised PBMCs or a T cell subset sorted from them (not recorded which). All receptors come from a man aged 18 to 29 who had mild COVID-19 (a few samples of this study predate the infection). Cell type and time point are not known.

This clonotype was observed a few times. The chain links TRBV5-1 to TRBJ2-1; the D gene is possibly TRBD1 (6 bases). The CDR3 contains 12 residues. CDR1 is SGHRS and CDR2 is YFSETQ in the germline V gene. With 3 bases removed from V and 9 bases from J, the gap between germline ends came to 10 bases. CDR3 DNA sequence: TGCGCCAGCAGCTCCAGGGGTGCTGAGCAGTTCTTC. This translates into CASSSRGAEQFF. Filled out from reference TRBV5-1 and TRBJ2-1, the complete variable domain reads KAGVTQTPRYLIKTRGQQVTLSCSPISGHRSVSWYQQTPGQGLQFLFEYFSETQRNKGNFPGRFSGRQFSNSRSEMNVSTLELGDSALYLCASSSRGAEQFFGPGTRLTVL.

J is TRBJ2-6 and V is TRBV5-6; no clear D. V lost 4 bases and J 0 bases, leaving 8 bases between the germline ends. The CDR3 is made up of 15 amino acids. Germline assignment: CDR1 SGHDT and CDR2 YYEEEE. The CDR3 sequence: CASSEKGSGANVLTF. The CDR3 DNA sequence: TGTGCCAGCAGCGAGAAGGGCTCTGGGGCCAACGTCCTGACTTTC.

The chain carries TRBV19 and TRBJ1-5; perhaps TRBD1 as D (6 bases). Per germline, CDR1 LNHDA and CDR2 SQIVND (reference sequence). The length of the CDR3 is 15 residues. Trimming removed 5 bases from V and 6 bases from J, with 17 bases in between. CDR3 amino acids: CASSDRPGAAQPQHF. CDR3 DNA: TGTGCCAGTAGTGATCGTCCGGGGGCGGCTCAGCCCCAGCATTTT.

The V and J genes are TRBV9 and TRBJ2-1; D unresolved. V was clipped by 3 bases and J by 6 bases, with 10 bases between them. Germline V gene lookup returns CDR1 SGDLS and CDR2 YYNGEE. CDR3 size: 13 residues. DNA for the CDR3: TGTGCCAGCAGCGGGTTATTACTCAATGAGCAGTTCTTC. Residues: CASSGLLLNEQFF.

This clonotype was observed a few times. The V call is TRBV20-1, the J call TRBJ2-1; a possible D gene is TRBD2 (6 bases). Trimming took off 3 bases at V and 2 bases at J, with 8 bases between the two ends. Germline V lookup: CDR1 DFQATT, CDR2 SNEGSKA (reference sequence). This CDR3 region has 13 residues. CDR3 in DNA: TGCAGTGCTAGCGGGGGAACCTACAATGAGCAGTTCTTC. Protein product: CSASGGTYNEQFF.

The chain combines TRBV24-1 with TRBJ1-1, with a possible D match to TRBD1 (5 bases). The V end lost 6 bases, the J end lost 5 bases, and 24 bases lay between the germline ends. This CDR3 comprises 17 residues. Germline values: CDR1 KGHDR, CDR2 SFDVKD. In DNA form, the CDR3 reads TGTGCCACCAGTCGGACCCCGGCTGCTGGACAAGGAACTGAAGCTTTCTTT. It specifies CATSRTPAAGQGTEAFF.

J is TRBJ2-1 and V is TRBV5-1; the match to TRBD1 covers 9 bases. Per germline, CDR1 SGHRS and CDR2 YFSETQ. This CDR3 spans 16 amino acids. The V and J ends lost 5 bases and 0 bases, in that order; junction bases with no gene match: 6. CDR3 in amino acids: CASRQGAAYSYNEQFF. DNA of the CDR3: TGCGCCAGCAGACAGGGGGCCGCGTACTCCTACAATGAGCAGTTCTTC.

This chain uses TRBV24-1 with TRBJ1-2; 8 bases agree with TRBD1. Germline trimming cut 5 bases from V and 8 bases from J; bases unmatched to any gene: 9. Germline values: CDR1 KGHDR, CDR2 SFDVKD. The CDR3 loop spans 14 amino acids. Written as DNA, the CDR3 is TGTGCCACCAGTGGGAGGGCAGGGACAGGAGGCTACACCTTC. Its translation: CATSGRAGTGGYTF.

This clonotype has more than one count but fewer than ten. The chain joins TRBV10-2 to TRBJ2-1; 12 bases align to TRBD2. Germline CDR1 reads WSHSY; CDR2 reads SAAADI. The ends lost 6 bases at V and 4 bases at J; junction bases unmatched: 10. The CDR3 is made up of 17 amino acids. CDR3 DNA sequence: TGCGCCAGCAGACCCACTAGCGGGGGGCCCCGATACAATGAGCAGTTCTTC. It is translated as CASRPTSGGPRYNEQFF.

This clonotype was seen only a few times. The V call is TRBV6-2 or TRBV6-3, the J call TRBJ1-4; no clear D gene. The germline gives CDR1 MNHEY, CDR2 SVGEGT. V shed 0 bases and J shed 10 bases, with 6 bases lying between them. The CDR3 has 12 residues. In DNA, the CDR3 is TGTGCCAGCAGTTACTCGGGGAGAAAACTGTTTTTT. Translation: CASSYSGRKLFF.

This chain links TRBV12-3 or TRBV12-4 with TRBJ1-5; a weak D match, TRBD1 (6 bases). The CDR3 has 19 residues. Trimming cost V 4 bases and J 2 bases, with 24 bases left between them. This chain's CDR3 is CASSSLTALGGRGNQPQHF. The CDR3 DNA sequence: TGTGCCAGCAGTTCACTAACTGCCCTGGGGGGCCGGGGCAATCAGCCCCAGCATTTT.

In this sample, this clonotype turned up a few times. This chain connects TRBV24-1 to TRBJ2-1; 7 positions agree with TRBD2. The germline V gene encodes CDR1 KGHDR and CDR2 SFDVKD. There are 16 residues in the CDR3. Trimming at V came to 3 bases and at J to 4 bases, leaving 8 bases not matched to a gene. CDR3 sequence (DNA): TGTGCCACCAGTGATCCGAGCGGGGATAATTACAATGAGCAGTTCTTC. It translates to CATSDPSGDNYNEQFF.

This clonotype was counted between two and nine times. The V call is TRBV5-1, the J call TRBJ1-5; 7 nucleotides match TRBD1. The CDR3 sequence is 15 residues long. V lost 4 bases to trimming and J lost 3 bases; unmatched junction nucleotides: 7. Germline-derived CDR1 and CDR2 are SGHRS and YFSETQ. The CDR3 is CASSLQGGDNQPQHF. The CDR3 bases are TGCGCCAGCAGCCTCCAGGGGGGGGACAATCAGCCCCAGCATTTT.

This clonotype was observed at least ten times. The chain employs TRBV18 and TRBJ1-5; tentative D call: TRBD1 (6 bases). In germline, CDR1 is KGHSH, CDR2 LQKENI. This CDR3 is 12 amino acids long. Trimming cost V 4 bases and J 5 bases, with 6 bases left between them. The CDR3 DNA follows: TGTGCCAGCTCACACAGGGATCAGCCCCAGCATTTT. It yields the protein CASSHRDQPQHF.

This clonotype was seen a few times. This chain links TRBV4-2 with TRBJ1-1, with D perhaps TRBD1 (6 bases). V lost 1 base and J 4 bases, leaving 13 bases between the germline ends. Germline lookup yields CDR1 LGHNA and CDR2 YNFKEQ. The CDR3 length is 15 residues. The CDR3, as DNA: TGTGCCAGCAGCCAAGCAACAGGGTTGAGCACTGAAGCTTTCTTT. Translated: CASSQATGLSTEAFF.

There are many counts of this clonotype. This chain links TRBV27 with TRBJ1-6; D uncertain. The CDR3 is 16 amino acids. Trimming shortened V by 4 bases and J by 0 bases, and 10 bases separated the two germline ends. Germline V gives CDR1 MNHEY, CDR2 SMNVEV (reference sequence). CDR3 nucleotide sequence: TGTGCCAGCAGTTCCCGGGGAAGCTCCTATAATTCACCCCTCCACTTT. This codes for CASSSRGSSYNSPLHF.

The chain is built from TRBV7-3 and TRBJ2-3; the match to TRBD2 covers 8 bases. Trimming at V came to 5 bases and at J to 0 bases, leaving 4 bases not matched to a gene. There are 15 residues in the CDR3. Germline lookup yields CDR1 SGHTA and CDR2 FQGTGA. This CDR3 reads CASSPQRGSTDTQYF. The DNA for the CDR3 is TGTGCCAGCAGCCCTCAGCGGGGGAGCACAGATACGCAGTATTTT.

This clonotype has just a few counts. The chain carries TRBV5-1 and TRBJ2-1; the D gene could be TRBD1 or TRBD2 (5 bases each). Deletions cut 6 bases from V and 6 bases from J, with 13 bases between. The CDR3 contains 13 residues. CDR1 is SGHRS and CDR2 is YFSETQ in the germline V gene. The CDR3 bases are TGCGCCAGCACCTCCCAGGGACCCAATGAGCAGTTCTTC. Translated, it gives CASTSQGPNEQFF.

The gene calls are TRBV7-9 and TRBJ1-1; D is undetermined. This CDR3 contains 13 residues. From germline, CDR1 is SEHNR and CDR2 FQNEAQ (reference sequence). The V and J ends lost 5 bases and 7 bases respectively, with 14 bases between them. The CDR3 sequence is CASSLVGLDEAFF. CDR3 in DNA: TGTGCCAGCAGCCTAGTAGGGTTGGATGAAGCTTTCTTT.

This clonotype was counted a few times. The V call is TRBV7-2, the J call TRBJ2-7, with TRBD2 matching over 8 bases. V lost 5 bases, J lost 0 bases, and 6 bases stayed unmatched. The CDR3 consists of 15 residues. Looked up from germline, CDR1 is SGHTA and CDR2 is FQGNSA. CDR3 in DNA: TGTGCCAGCAGCGTAACTAGCGGACTCTCCTACGAGCAGTACTTC. This encodes CASSVTSGLSYEQYF.

V gene TRBV7-2 combines with J gene TRBJ2-5; 9 positions match TRBD1. This CDR3 has 16 amino acids. Germline-derived CDR1 and CDR2 are SGHTA and FQGNSA. V was pared by 6 bases and J by 7 bases, with 15 bases of the junction left unmatched. The chain's CDR3 is CASSFTGTGPSGTQYF. For the CDR3, the DNA is TGTGCCAGCAGTTTCACCGGGACAGGGCCTTCGGGGACCCAGTACTTC.

The V gene is TRBV7-2, the J gene TRBJ2-3; unclear D gene. The CDR3 length is 15 residues. The V gene's germline CDR1 is SGHTA and CDR2 FQGNSA. Trimming cost V 4 bases and J 6 bases, with 17 bases left between them. CDR3 DNA: TGTGCCAGCAGCTCCTCACGGGCTACTACGGATACGCAGTATTTT. Encoded protein: CASSSSRATTDTQYF.

This clonotype turned up a few times. This chain joins TRBV2 and TRBJ1-5; D gene unclear. The germline V gene encodes CDR1 SNHLY and CDR2 FYNNEI. With 6 bases removed from V and 4 bases from J, the gap between germline ends came to 13 bases. The CDR3 length is 14 residues. The CDR3 region has the DNA TGTGCCAGCAGCACTCCCCCCGGAAATCAGCCCCAGCATTTT. It codes for CASSTPPGNQPQHF.